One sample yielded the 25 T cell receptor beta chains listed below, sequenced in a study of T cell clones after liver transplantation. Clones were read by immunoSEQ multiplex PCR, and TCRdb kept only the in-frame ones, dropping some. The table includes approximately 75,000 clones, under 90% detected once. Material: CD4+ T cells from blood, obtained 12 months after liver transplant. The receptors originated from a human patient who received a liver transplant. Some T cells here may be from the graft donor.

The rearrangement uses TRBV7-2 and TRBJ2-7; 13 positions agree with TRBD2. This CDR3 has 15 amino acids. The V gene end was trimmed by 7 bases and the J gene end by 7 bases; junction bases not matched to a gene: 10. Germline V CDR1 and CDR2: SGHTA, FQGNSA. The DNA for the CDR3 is TGTGCCAGCACTCTCCGGACTAGCGGGAGCCGGGAGCAGTACTTC. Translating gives CASTLRTSGSREQYF.

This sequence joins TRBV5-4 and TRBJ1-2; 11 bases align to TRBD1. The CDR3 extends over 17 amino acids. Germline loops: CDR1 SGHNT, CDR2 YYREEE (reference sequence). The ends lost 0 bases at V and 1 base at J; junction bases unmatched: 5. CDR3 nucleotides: TGTGCCAGCAGCTTGGGCGGACAGGGGGCGAGTAACTATGGCTACACCTTC. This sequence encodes CASSLGGQGASNYGYTF.

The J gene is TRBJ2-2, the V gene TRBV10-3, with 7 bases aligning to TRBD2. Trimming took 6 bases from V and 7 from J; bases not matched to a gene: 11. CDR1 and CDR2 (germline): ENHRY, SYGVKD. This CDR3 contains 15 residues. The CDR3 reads CAISEGRGMIGELFF. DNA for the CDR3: TGTGCCATCAGCGAGGGGCGGGGGATGATCGGGGAGCTGTTTTTT.

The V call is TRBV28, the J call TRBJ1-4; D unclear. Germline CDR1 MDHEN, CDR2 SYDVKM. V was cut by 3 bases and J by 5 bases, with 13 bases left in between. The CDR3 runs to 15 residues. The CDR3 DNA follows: TGTGCCAGCAGTTTCTTGACCCCCACGAATGAAAAACTGTTTTTT. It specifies CASSFLTPTNEKLFF.

The CDR3 reads CASNKGAYFYEQYF. The CDR3 DNA follows: TGCGCCAGCAACAAGGGCGCTTACTTCTACGAGCAGTACTTC. The chain recombines TRBV10-2 with TRBJ2-7; D gene ambiguous. The germline V gene encodes CDR1 WSHSY and CDR2 SAAADI. Trimming removed 7 bases from V and 3 bases from J, with 16 bases in between. CDR3 size: 14 residues.

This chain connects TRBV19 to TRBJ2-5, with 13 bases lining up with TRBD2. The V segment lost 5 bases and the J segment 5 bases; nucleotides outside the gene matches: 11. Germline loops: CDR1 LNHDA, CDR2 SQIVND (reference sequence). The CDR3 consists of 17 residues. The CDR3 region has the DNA TGTGCCAGTAGTCCAACCGGGACTAGCGGGATTAGGGAGACCCAGTACTTC. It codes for CASSPTGTSGIRETQYF.

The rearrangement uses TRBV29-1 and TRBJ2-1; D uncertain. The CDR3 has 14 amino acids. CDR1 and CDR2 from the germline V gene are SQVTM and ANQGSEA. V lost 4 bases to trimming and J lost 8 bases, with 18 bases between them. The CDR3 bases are TGCAGCGTTGGGTCCTTTACCCCCTCGGATGAGCAGTTCTTC. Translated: CSVGSFTPSDEQFF.

The CDR3 protein is CATSRGDGVGKNIQYF. The CDR3 DNA follows: TGTGCCACCAGCAGAGGAGACGGAGTAGGCAAAAACATTCAGTACTTC. The V gene is TRBV15, the J gene TRBJ2-4; D gene ambiguous. Germline loops: CDR1 LNHNV, CDR2 YYDKDF (reference sequence). V was cut by 1 base and J by 3 bases, with 13 bases left in between. This CDR3 spans 16 amino acids. Full variable domain (remainder filled in from reference TRBV15 and TRBJ2-4): DAMVIQNPRYQVTQFGKPVTLSCSQTLNHNVMYWYQQKSSQAPKLLFHYYDKDFNNEADTPDNFQSRRPNTSFCFLDIRSPGLGDTAMYLCATSRGDGVGKNIQYFGAGTRLSVL.

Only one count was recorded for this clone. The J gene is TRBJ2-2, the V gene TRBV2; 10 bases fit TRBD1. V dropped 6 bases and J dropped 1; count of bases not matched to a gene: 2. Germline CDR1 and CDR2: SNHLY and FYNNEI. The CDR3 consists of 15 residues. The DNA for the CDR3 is TGTGCCAGCAGGTGGGACAGGGGGAACACCGGGGAGCTGTTTTTT. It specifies CASRWDRGNTGELFF.

CDR3 in amino acids: CASSSQGLDGNTIYF. The CDR3 DNA sequence: TGCGCCAGCAGCTCTCAGGGGCTTGACGGAAACACCATATATTTT. The rearrangement uses TRBV5-1 and TRBJ1-3, with a tentative D call TRBD1 (6 bases). There are 15 residues in the CDR3. The V end lost 3 bases, the J end lost 4 bases, and 14 bases lay between the germline ends. Germline V gene lookup returns CDR1 SGHRS and CDR2 YFSETQ.

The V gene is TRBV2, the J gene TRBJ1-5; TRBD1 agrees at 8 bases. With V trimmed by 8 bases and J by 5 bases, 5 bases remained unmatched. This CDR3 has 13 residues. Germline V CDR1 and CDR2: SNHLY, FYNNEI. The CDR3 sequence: CASSGQGDQPQHF. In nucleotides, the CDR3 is TGTGCCAGCTCCGGACAGGGCGATCAGCCCCAGCATTTT.

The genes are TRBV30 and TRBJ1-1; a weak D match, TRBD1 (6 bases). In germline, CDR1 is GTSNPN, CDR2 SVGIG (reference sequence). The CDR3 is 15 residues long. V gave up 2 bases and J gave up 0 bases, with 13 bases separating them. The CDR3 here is CAWSSPGTLNTEAFF. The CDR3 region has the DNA TGTGCCTGGAGTTCGCCCGGGACATTGAACACTGAAGCTTTCTTT.

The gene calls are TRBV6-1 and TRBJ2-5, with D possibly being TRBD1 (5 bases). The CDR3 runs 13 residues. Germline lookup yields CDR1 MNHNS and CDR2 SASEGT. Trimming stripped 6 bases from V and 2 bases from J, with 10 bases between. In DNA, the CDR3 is TGTGCCAGCAGCCTTAAGGGGCAAGAGACCCAGTACTTC. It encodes CASSLKGQETQYF.

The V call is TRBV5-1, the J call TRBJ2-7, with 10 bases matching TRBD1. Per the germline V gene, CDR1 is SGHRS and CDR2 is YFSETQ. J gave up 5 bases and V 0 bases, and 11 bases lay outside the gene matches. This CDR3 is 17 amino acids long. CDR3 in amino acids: CASSLELPGTGADEQYF. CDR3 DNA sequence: TGCGCCAGCAGCTTGGAGTTACCCGGGACAGGGGCCGACGAGCAGTACTTC.

The CDR3 DNA reads TGTGCCAGCAGCCGTCCAGGGATAGCCTATGGCTACACCTTC. Translating gives CASSRPGIAYGYTF. This chain uses TRBV28 with TRBJ1-2; weak D call: TRBD1 (5 bases). CDR1 and CDR2 from the germline V gene are MDHEN and SYDVKM. There are 14 residues in the CDR3. The germline V and J ends were trimmed by 6 bases and 4 bases, with 15 bases remaining between them.

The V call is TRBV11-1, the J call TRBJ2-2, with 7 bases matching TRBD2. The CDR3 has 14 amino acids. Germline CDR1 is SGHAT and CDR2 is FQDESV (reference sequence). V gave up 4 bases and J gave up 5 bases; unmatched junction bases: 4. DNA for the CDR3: TGTGCCAGCAGCTCGGATAGCGGGACCGGGGAGCTGTTTTTT. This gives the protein CASSSDSGTGELFF.

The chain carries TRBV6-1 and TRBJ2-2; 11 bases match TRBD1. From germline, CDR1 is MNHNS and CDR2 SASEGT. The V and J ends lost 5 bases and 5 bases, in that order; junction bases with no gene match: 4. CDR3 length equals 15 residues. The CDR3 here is CASSRGTGGTGELFF. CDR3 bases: TGTGCCAGCAGTCGCGGGACAGGGGGGACCGGGGAGCTGTTTTTT.

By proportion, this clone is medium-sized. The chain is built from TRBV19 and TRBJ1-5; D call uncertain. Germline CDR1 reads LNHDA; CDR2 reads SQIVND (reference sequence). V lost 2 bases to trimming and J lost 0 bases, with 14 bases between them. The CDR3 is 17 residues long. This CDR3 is CASSILAPSDSNQPQHF. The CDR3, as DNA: TGTGCCAGTAGTATACTGGCCCCTTCAGATAGCAATCAGCCCCAGCATTTT.

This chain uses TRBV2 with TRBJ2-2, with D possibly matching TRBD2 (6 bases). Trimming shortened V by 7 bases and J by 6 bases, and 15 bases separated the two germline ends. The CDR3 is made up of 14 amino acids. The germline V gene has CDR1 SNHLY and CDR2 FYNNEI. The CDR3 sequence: CASKGERAAGELFF. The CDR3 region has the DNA TGTGCCAGCAAAGGCGAGCGGGCGGCCGGGGAGCTGTTTTTT.

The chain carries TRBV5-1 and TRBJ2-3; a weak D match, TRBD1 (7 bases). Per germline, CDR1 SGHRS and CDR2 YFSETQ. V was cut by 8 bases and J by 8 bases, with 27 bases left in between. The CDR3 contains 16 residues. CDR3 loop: CASSRRDSGLGGTQYF. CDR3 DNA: TGCGCCAGTTCACGGAGGGACAGCGGCCTTGGTGGTACGCAGTATTTT.

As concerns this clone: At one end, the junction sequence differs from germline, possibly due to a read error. The CDR3 DNA sequence: TGCGCCAGCAGCTTGATGGGGACAGGGCAAGTAATAGTTTTT. Amino acids: CASSLMGTGQVIVF. The J gene is TRBJ2-3, the V gene TRBV5-1; the match to TRBD1 covers 9 bases. Germline CDR1 reads SGHRS; CDR2 reads YFSETQ. This CDR3 region has 14 residues.

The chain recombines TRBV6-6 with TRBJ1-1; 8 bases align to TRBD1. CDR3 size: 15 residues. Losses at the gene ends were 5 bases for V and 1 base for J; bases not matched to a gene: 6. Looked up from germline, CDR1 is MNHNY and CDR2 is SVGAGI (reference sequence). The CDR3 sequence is CASSTSGTGNTEAFF. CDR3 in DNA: TGTGCCAGCAGTACTTCCGGGACAGGGAACACTGAAGCTTTCTTT.

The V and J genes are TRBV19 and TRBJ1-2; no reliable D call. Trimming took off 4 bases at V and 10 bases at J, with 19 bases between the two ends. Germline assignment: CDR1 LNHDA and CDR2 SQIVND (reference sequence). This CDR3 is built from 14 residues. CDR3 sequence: CASSKDLREDDYTF. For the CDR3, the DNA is TGTGCCAGTAGTAAGGATCTTAGGGAGGATGACTACACCTTC.

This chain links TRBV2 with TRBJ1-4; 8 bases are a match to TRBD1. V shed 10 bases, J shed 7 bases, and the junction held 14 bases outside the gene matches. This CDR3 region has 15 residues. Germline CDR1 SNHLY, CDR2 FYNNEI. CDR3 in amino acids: CATSRDRGEGEKLFF. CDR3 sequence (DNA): TGTGCCACCTCGCGAGACAGGGGCGAAGGTGAAAAACTGTTTTTT.

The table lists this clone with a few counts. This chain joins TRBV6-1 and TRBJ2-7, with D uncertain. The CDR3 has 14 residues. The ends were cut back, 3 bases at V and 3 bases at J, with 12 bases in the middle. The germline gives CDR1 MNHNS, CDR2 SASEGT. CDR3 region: CASSEFPNNYEQYF. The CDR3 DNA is TGTGCCAGCAGTGAGTTTCCGAATAACTACGAGCAGTACTTC.